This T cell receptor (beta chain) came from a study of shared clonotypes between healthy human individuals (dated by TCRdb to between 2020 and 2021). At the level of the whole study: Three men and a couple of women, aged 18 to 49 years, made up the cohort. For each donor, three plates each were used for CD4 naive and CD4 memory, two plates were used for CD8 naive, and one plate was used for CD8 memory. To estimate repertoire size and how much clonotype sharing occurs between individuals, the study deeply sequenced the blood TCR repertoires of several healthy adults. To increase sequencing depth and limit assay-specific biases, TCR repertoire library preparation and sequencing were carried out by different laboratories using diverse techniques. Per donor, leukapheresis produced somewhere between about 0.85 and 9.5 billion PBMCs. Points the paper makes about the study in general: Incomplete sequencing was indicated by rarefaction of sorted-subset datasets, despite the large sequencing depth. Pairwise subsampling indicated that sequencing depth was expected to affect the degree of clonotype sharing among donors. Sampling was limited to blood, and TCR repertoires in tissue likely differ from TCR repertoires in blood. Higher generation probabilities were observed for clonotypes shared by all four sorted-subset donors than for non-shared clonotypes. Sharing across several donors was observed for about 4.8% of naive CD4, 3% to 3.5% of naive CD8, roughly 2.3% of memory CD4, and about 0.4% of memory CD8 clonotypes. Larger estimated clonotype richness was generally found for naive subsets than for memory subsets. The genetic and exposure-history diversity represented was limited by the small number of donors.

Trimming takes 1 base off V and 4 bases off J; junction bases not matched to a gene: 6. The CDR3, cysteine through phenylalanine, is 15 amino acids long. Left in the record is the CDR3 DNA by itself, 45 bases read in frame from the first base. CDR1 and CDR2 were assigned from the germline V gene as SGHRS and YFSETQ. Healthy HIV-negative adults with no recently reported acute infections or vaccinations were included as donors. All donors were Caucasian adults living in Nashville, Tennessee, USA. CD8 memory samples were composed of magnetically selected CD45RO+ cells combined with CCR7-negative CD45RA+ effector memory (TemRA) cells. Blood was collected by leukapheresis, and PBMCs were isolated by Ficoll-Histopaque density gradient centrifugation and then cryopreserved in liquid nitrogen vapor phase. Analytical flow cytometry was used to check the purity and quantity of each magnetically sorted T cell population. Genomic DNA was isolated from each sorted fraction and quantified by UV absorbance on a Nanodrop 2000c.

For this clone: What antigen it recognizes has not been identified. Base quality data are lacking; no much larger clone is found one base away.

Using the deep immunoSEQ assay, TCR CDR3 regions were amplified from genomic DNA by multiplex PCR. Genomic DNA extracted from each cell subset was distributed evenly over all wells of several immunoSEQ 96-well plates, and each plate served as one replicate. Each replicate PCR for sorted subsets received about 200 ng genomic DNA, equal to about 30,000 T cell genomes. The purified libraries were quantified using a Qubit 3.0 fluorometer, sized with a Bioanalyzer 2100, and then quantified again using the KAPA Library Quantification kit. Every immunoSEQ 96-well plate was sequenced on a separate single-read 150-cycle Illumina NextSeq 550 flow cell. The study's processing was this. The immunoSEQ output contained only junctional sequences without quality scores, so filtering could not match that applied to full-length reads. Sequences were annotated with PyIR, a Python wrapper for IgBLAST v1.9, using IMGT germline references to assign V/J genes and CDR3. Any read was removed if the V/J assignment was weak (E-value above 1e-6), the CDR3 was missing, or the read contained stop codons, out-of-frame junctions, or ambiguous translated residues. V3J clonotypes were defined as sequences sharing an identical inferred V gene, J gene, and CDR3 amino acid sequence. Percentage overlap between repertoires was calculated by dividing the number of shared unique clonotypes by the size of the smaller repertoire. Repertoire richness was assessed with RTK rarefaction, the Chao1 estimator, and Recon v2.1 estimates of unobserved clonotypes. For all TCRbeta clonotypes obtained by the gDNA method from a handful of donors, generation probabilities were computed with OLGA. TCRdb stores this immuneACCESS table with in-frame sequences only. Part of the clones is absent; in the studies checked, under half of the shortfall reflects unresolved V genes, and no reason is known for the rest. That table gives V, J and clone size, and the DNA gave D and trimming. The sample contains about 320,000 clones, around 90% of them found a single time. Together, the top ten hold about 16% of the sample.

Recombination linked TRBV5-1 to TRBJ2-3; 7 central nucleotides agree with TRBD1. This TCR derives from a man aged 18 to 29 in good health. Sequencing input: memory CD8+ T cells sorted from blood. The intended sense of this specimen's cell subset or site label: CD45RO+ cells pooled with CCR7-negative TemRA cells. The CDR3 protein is CASSLLTGAPDTQYF. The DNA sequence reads TGCGCCAGCAGCTTGTTAACAGGGGCTCCAGATACGCAGTATTTT. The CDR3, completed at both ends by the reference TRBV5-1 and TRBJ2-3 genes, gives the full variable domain KAGVTQTPRYLIKTRGQQVTLSCSPISGHRSVSWYQQTPGQGLQFLFEYFSETQRNKGNFPGRFSGRQFSNSRSEMNVSTLELGDSALYLCASSLLTGAPDTQYFGPGTRLTVL.